Each of the 3 T cell receptor beta chains below was sequenced from the same sample in a study of T cell repertoires in cytomegalovirus infection. TCRdb analysed the reads with MiXCR anew, one entry per CDR3 protein. The data show about 480,000 distinct CDR3 sequences, 33% seen once. Their antigens are not known. Specimen: cultured PBMCs, collected from culture after CMV antigen stimulation. The receptors stem from a human donor in good health (CMV status not recorded). Some clones in this sample may be carry-over from other donors' samples.

This clonotype has at least ten counts. The chain joins TRBV7-2 to TRBJ2-7; the D gene is possibly TRBD2 (5 bases). The CDR3 loop spans 12 amino acids. Trimming took 8 bases from V and 0 from J, leaving 8 bases between them. Germline V gives CDR1 SGHTA, CDR2 FQGNSA. CDR3 sequence (DNA): TGTGCCAGCGGTCGGGACTCCTACGAGCAGTACTTC. It translates to CASGRDSYEQYF.

This chain joins TRBV6-6 and TRBJ1-1, with 9 bases aligning to TRBD1. Germline V lookup: CDR1 MNHNY, CDR2 SVGAGI (reference sequence). The CDR3 runs to 16 residues. V gave up 4 bases and J gave up 5 bases; unmatched junction bases: 11. Here the CDR3 reads CASSFLPQGAETEAFF. Here the CDR3 DNA reads TGTGCCAGCAGTTTCCTCCCACAGGGGGCTGAAACTGAAGCTTTCTTT.

This chain uses TRBV6-1 with TRBJ1-5; TRBD1 might be the D (6 bases). This CDR3 contains 15 residues. V lost 6 bases to trimming and J lost 0 bases, with 12 bases between them. CDR1 is MNHNS and CDR2 is SASEGT in the germline V gene. This CDR3 reads CASRGGQNSNQPQHF. CDR3 in DNA: TGTGCCAGCAGAGGGGGACAAAATAGCAATCAGCCCCAGCATTTT.